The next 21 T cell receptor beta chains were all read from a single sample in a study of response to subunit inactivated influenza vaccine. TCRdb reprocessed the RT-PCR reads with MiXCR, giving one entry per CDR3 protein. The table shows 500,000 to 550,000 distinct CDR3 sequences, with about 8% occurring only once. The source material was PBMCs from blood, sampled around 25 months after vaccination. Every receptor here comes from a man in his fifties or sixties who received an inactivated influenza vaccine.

CDR3 residues: CAISRTGGSYEQYF. DNA for the CDR3: TGTGCCATCAGTAGGACAGGGGGCTCCTACGAGCAGTACTTC. The V gene is TRBV10-3, the J gene TRBJ2-7; 10 nucleotides line up with TRBD1. CDR3 length: 14 amino acids. Trimming at V came to 5 bases and at J to 0 bases, leaving 1 base not matched to a gene. The germline CDR1 and CDR2 sequences are ENHRY and SYGVKD.

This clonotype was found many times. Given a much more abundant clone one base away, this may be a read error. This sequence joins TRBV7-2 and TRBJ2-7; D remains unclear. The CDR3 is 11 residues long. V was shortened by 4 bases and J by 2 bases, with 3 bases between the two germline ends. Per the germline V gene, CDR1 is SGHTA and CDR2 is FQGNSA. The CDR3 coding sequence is TGTGCCAGCAGCTACGCCTACGAGCAGTACTTC. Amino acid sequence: CASSYAYEQYF.

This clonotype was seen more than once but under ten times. CDR3 region: CASSYSDAYYEQYF. The CDR3 coding sequence is TGTGCCAGCAGTTACTCGGACGCTTACTACGAGCAGTACTTC. The chain is built from TRBV6-5 and TRBJ2-7; D is uncertain. The length of the CDR3 is 14 residues. Deletions cut 0 bases from V and 3 bases from J, with 9 bases between. Germline V lookup: CDR1 MNHEY, CDR2 SVGAGI.

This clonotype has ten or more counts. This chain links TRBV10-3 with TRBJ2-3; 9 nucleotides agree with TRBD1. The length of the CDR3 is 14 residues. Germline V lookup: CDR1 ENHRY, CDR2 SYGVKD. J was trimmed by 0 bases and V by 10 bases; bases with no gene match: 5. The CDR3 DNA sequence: TGTGCCACCTACAGGGGGCCAAGCACAGATACGCAGTATTTT. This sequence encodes CATYRGPSTDTQYF.

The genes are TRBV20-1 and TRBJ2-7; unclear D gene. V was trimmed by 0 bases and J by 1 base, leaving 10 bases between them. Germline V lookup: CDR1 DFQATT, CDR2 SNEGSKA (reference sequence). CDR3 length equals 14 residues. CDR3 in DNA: TGCAGTGCTAGAGATTTGTACAATTCCTACGAGCAGTACTTC. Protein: CSARDLYNSYEQYF.

The CDR3: CAISPGGSIQYF. CDR3 bases: TGTGCCATCAGTCCGGGGGGCAGCATTCAGTACTTC. The chain recombines TRBV10-3 with TRBJ2-4; a possible D gene is TRBD2 (7 bases). The germline V gene encodes CDR1 ENHRY and CDR2 SYGVKD. The CDR3 is made up of 12 amino acids. V was clipped by 5 bases and J by 9 bases, with 11 bases between them.

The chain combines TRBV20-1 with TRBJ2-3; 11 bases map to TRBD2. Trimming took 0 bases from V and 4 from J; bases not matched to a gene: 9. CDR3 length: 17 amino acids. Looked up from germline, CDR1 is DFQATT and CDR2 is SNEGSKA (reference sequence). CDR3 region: CSARDLLAGGRADTQYF. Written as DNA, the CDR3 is TGCAGTGCTAGAGATCTCCTAGCGGGAGGTCGGGCAGATACGCAGTATTTT.

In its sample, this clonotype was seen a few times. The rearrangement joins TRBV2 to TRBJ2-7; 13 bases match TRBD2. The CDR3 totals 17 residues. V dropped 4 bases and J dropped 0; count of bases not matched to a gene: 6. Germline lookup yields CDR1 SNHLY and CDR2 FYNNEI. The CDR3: CASSVGLAGDPSYEQYF. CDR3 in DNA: TGTGCCAGCAGTGTCGGACTAGCGGGGGACCCCTCCTACGAGCAGTACTTC.

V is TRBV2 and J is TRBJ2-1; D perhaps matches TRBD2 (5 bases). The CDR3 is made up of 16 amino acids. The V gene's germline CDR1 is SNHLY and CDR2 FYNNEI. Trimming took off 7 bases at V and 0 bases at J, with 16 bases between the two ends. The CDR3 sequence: CASTPARRYSYNEQFF. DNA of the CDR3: TGTGCCAGCACCCCCGCGCGGAGGTACTCCTACAATGAGCAGTTCTTC.

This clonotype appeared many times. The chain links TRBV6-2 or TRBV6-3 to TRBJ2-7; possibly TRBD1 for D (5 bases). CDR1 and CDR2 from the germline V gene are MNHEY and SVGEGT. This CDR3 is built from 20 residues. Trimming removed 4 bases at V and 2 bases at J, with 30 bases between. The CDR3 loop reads CASSFTTSLGRTAGTYEQYF. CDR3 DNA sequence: TGTGCCAGCAGTTTCACTACGTCACTTGGTCGAACGGCAGGGACCTACGAGCAGTACTTC.

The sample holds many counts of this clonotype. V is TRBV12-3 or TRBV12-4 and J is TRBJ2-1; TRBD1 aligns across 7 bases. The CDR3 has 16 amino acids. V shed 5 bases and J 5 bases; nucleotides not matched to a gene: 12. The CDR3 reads CASSARQGLGHNEQFF. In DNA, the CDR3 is TGTGCCAGCAGTGCGCGACAGGGCCTAGGACACAATGAGCAGTTCTTC.

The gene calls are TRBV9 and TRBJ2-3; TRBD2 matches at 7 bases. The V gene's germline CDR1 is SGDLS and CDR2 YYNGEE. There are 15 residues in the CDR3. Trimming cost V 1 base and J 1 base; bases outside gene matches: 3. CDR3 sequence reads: CASSVSGIRTDTQYF. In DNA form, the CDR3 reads TGTGCCAGCAGCGTAAGCGGGATACGCACAGATACGCAGTATTTT.

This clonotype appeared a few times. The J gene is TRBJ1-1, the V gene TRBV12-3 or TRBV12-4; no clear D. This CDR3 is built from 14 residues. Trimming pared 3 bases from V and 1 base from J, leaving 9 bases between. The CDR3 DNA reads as TGTGCCAGCAGTTTTGGAAGGACGAACACTGAAGCTTTCTTT. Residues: CASSFGRTNTEAFF.

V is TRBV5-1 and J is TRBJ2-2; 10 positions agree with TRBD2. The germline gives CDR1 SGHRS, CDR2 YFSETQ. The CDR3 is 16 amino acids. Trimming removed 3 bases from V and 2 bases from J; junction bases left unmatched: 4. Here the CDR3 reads CASSSIAGGNTGELFF. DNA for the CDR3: TGCGCCAGCAGCTCGATAGCGGGGGGAAACACCGGGGAGCTGTTTTTT.

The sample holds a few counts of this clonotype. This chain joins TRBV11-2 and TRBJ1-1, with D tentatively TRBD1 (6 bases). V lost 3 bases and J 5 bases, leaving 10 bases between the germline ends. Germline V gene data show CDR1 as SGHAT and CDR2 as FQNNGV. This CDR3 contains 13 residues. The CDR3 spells CASSFHRETEAFF. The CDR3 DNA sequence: TGTGCCAGCAGCTTTCACAGGGAAACTGAAGCTTTCTTT.

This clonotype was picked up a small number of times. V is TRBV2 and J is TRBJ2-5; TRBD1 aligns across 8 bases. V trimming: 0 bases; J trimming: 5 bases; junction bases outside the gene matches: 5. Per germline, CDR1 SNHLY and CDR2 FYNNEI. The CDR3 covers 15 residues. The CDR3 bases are TGTGCCAGCAGTGAAGCCCCAGGGGGCTCGGAGACCCAGTACTTC. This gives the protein CASSEAPGGSETQYF.

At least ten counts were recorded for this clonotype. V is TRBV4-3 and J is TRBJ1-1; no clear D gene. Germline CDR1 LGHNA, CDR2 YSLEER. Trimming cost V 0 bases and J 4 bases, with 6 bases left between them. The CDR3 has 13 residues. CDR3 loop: CASSQERSTEAFF. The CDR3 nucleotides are TGCGCCAGCAGCCAAGAGCGTAGCACTGAAGCTTTCTTT.

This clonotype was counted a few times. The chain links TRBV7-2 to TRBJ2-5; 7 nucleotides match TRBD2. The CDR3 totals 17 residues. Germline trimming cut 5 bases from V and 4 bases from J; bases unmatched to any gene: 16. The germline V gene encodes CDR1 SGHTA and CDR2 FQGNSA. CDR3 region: CASSARPLAVRGETQYF. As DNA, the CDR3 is TGTGCCAGCAGCGCGCGTCCTCTAGCGGTGAGGGGAGAGACCCAGTACTTC. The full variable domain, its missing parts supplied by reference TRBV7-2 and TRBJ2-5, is GAGVSQSPSNKVTEKGKDVELRCDPISGHTALYWYRQSLGQGLEFLIYFQGNSAPDKSGLPSDRFSAERTGGSVSTLTIQRTQQEDSAVYLCASSARPLAVRGETQYFGPGTRLLVL.

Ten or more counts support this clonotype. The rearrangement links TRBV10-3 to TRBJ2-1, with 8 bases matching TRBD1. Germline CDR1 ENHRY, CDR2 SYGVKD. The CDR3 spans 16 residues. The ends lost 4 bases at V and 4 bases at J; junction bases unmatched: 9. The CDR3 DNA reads TGTGCCATCAGTGGGGGGACAGGTAAAAATTACAATGAGCAGTTCTTC. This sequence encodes CAISGGTGKNYNEQFF.

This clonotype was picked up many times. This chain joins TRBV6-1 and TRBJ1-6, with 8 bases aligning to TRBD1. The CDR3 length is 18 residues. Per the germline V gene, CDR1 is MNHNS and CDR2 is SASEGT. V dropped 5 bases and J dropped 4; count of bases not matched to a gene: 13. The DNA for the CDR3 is TGTGCCAGCAGTTACGAGCTTCACAGGGGGGATTATAATTCACCCCTCCACTTT. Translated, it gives CASSYELHRGDYNSPLHF.

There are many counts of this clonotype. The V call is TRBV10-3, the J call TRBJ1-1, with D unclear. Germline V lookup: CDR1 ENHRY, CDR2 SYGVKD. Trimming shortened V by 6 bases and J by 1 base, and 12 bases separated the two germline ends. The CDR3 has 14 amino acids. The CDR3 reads CAIRRTAPNTEAFF. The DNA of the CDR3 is TGTGCCATCAGGCGGACGGCCCCGAACACTGAAGCTTTCTTT.